This TCR beta chain was sequenced in a study of OX40 agonist ivuxolimab in advanced cancers. Trimming took 5 bases from V and 5 from J; bases not matched to a gene: 8. Looked up from germline, CDR1 is SEHNR and CDR2 is FQNEAQ (reference sequence). The CDR3 spans 15 residues. Autoimmune disease history or systemic immunosuppression was exclusionary. Generated by immunoSEQ multiplex PCR, the TCRdb table keeps only in-frame clones and is missing some. The table has approximately 16,000 clones, 80% to 90% seen once; the top ten hold 25% to 35%. The receptor's source is an adult with an advanced solid tumor such as melanoma, head and neck, liver or kidney cancer. Sequences were derived from CD4+ or CD8+ T cells sorted from blood, sampled in a trial of the OX40 agonist ivuxolimab. The chain uses TRBV7-9 and TRBJ1-4, with 7 nucleotides matching TRBD1. CDR3 DNA sequence: TGTGCCAGCAGCCCCAGGGACAGCAAAAATGAAAAACTGTTTTTT. This encodes CASSPRDSKNEKLFF.